The subject of this entry is one TCR beta chain. Its specificity is not known. This sample is drawn from a study of T cell repertoires in cytomegalovirus infection. Across the whole study: CMV infection and matching HLA type were both indicated by public TCR beta signatures. General study results and limits: People with CMV and the relevant HLA were identified by cumulative public TCR beta family frequency. The ex vivo response showed dominance by HLA-C-restricted CMV-specific TCR beta clonotypes.

TCRdb called the reads again in MiXCR, with one record for every CDR3 protein. The sample holds a few hundred thousand distinct CDR3 sequences, under 20% seen once. The CDR3 is made up of 14 amino acids. The germline gives CDR1 MNHEY, CDR2 SVGEGT. Trimming left V 4 bases short and J 8 bases short, with 15 bases between. This chain links TRBV6-2 or TRBV6-3 with TRBJ2-1, with D possibly being TRBD2 (5 bases). The clonotype originates from a human donor in good health (CMV status not recorded). Some clones in this sample may be carry-over from other donors' samples. Sequenced material: PBMCs. The CDR3 sequence is CASSSLWSGDEQFF. The CDR3 bases are TGTGCCAGCAGTTCTTTATGGAGCGGCGATGAGCAGTTCTTC.